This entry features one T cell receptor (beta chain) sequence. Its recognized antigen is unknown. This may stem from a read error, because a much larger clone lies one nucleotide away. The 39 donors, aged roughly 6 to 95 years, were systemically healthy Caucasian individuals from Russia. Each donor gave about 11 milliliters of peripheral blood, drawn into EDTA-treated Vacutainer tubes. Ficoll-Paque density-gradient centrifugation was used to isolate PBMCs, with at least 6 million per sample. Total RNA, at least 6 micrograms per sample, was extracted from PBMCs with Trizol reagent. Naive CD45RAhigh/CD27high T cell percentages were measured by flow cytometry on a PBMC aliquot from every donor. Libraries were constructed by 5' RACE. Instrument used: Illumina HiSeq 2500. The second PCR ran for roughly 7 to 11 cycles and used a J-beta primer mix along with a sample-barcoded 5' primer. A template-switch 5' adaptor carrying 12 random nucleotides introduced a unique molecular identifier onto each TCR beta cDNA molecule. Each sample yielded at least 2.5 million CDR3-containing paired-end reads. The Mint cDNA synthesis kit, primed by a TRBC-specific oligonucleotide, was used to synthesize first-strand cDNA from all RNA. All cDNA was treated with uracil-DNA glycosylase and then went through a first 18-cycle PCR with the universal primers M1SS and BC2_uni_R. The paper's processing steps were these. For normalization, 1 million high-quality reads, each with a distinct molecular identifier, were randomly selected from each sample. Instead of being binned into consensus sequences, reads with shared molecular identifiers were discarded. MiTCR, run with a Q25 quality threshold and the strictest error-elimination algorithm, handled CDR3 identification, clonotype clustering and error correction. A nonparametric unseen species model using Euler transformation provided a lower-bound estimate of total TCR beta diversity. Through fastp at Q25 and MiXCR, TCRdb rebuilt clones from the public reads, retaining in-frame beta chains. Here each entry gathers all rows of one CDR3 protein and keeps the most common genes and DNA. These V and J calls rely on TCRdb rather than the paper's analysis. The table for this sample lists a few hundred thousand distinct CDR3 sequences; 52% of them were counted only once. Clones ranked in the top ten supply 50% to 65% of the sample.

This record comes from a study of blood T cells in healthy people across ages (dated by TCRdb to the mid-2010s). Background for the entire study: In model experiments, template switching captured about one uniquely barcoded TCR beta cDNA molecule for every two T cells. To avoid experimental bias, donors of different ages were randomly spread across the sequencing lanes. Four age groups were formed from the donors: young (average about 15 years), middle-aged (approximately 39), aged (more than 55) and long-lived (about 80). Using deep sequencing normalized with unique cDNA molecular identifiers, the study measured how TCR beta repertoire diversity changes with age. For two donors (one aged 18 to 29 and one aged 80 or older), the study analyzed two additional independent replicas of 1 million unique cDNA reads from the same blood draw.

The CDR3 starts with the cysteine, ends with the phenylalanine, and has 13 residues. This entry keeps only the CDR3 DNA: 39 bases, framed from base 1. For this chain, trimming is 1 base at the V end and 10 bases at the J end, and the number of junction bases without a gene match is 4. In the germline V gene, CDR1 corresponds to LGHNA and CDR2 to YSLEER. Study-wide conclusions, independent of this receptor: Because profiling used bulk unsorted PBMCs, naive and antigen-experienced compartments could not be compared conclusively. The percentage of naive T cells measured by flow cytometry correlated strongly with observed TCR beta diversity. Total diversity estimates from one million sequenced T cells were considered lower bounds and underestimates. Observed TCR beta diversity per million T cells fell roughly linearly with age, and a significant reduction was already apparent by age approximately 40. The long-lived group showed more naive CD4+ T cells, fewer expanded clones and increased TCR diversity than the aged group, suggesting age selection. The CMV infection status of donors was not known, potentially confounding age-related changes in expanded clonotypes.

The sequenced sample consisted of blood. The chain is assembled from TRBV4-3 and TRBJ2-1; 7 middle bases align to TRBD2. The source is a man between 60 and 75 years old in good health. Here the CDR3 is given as CASSQGTSYEQFF. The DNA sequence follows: TGCGCCAGCAGCCAAGGGACTAGTTACGAGCAGTTCTTC.